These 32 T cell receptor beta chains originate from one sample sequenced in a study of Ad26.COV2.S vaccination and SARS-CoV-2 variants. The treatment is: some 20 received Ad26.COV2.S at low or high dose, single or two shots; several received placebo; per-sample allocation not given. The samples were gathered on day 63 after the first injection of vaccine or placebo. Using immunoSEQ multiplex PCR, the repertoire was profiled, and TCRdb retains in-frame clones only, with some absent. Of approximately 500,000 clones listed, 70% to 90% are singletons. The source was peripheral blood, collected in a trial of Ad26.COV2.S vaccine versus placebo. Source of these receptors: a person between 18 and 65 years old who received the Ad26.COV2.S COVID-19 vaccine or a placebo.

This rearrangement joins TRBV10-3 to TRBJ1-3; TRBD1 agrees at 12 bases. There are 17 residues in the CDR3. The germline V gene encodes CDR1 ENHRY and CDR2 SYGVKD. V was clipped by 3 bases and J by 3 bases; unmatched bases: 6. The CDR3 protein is CAISDPGQGAFGNTIYF. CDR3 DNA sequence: TGTGCCATCAGTGACCCGGGACAGGGGGCTTTTGGAAACACCATATATTTT.

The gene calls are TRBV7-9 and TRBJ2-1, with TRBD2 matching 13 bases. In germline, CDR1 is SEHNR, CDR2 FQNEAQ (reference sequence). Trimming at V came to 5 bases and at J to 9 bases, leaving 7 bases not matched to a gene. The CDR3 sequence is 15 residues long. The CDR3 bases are TGTGCCAGCAGCCTAGGGACTAGCGGGAATAGTGAGCAGTTCTTC. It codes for CASSLGTSGNSEQFF.

The CDR3 DNA follows: TGTGCCAGTAGTATAGTCGGGACAGGTCAGCCCCAGCATTTT. Its translation is CASSIVGTGQPQHF. The rearrangement links TRBV19 to TRBJ1-5; 8 nucleotides align to TRBD1. The trim removed 1 base at V and 6 bases at J, leaving 2 bases unmatched. The CDR3 spans 14 residues. Germline values: CDR1 LNHDA, CDR2 SQIVND (reference sequence).

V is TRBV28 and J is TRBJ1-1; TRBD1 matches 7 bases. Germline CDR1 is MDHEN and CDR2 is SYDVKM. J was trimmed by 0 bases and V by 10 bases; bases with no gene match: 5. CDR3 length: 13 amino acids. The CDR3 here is CAIRDSMNTEAFF. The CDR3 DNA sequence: TGTGCCATCCGGGACAGCATGAACACTGAAGCTTTCTTT.

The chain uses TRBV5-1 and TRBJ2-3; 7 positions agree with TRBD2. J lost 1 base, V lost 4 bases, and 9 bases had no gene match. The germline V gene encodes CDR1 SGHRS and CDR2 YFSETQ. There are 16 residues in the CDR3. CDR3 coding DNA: TGCGCCAGCAGCCCGGTCAGCGGGAAGGGCACAGATACGCAGTATTTT. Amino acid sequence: CASSPVSGKGTDTQYF.

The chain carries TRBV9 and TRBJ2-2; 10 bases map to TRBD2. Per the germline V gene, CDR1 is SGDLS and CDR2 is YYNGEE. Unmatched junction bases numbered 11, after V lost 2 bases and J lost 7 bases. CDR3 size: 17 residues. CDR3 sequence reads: CASSVTGLAGVHGELFF. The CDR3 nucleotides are TGTGCCAGCAGCGTGACAGGGCTAGCGGGAGTCCACGGGGAGCTGTTTTTT.

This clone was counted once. CDR3 loop: CAWSVDPYNSPLHF. The CDR3 nucleotides are TGTGCCTGGAGTGTCGACCCCTATAATTCACCCCTCCACTTT. The genes are TRBV30 and TRBJ1-6; D not resolved. CDR1 and CDR2 (germline): GTSNPN, SVGIG (reference sequence). V dropped 0 bases and J dropped 2 bases, with 5 bases sitting between them. This CDR3 contains 14 residues.

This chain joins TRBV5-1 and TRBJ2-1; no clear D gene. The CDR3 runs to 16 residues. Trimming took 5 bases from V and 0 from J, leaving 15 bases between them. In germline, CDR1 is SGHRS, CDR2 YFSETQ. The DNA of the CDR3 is TGCGCCAGCAGATTGTTAGACGTGAGCTCCTACAATGAGCAGTTCTTC. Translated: CASRLLDVSSYNEQFF.

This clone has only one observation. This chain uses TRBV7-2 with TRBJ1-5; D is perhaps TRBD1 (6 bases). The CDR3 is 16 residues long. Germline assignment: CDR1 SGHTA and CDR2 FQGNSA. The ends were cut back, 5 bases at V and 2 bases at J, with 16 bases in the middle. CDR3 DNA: TGTGCCAGCAGCCCGACGTTTGGGGGGCGCAATCAGCCCCAGCATTTT. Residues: CASSPTFGGRNQPQHF.

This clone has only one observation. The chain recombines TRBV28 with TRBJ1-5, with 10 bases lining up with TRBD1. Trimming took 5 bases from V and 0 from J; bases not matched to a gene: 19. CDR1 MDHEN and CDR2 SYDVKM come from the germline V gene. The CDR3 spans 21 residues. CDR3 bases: TGTGCCAGCAGTCTACCGGGACAGGGGTCACTGCTGACGGATAGCAATCAGCCCCAGCATTTT. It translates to CASSLPGQGSLLTDSNQPQHF.

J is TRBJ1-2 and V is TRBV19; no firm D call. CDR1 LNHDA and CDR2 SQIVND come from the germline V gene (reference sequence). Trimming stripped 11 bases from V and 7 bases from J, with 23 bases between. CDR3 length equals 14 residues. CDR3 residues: CASRSVIRSGGYTF. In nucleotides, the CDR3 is TGTGCCTCCCGGTCGGTAATCCGATCCGGTGGCTACACCTTC.

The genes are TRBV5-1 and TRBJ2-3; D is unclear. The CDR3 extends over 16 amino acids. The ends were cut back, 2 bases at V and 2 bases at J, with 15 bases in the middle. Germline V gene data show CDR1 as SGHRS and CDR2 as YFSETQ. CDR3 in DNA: TGCGCCAGCAGCTTCACCGGTAGCCCCCTCACAGATACGCAGTATTTT. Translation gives CASSFTGSPLTDTQYF.

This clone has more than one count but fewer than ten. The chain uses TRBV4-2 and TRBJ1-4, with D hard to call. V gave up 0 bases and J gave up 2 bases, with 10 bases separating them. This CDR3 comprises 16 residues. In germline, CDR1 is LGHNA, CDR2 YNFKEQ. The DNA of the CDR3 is TGTGCCAGCAGCCAAGATACGAGTGCGACTAATGAAAAACTGTTTTTT. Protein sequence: CASSQDTSATNEKLFF.

The chain's CDR3 is CASSESGWAGYGYTF. The CDR3 nucleotides read TGTGCCAGCAGTGAATCAGGTTGGGCAGGCTATGGCTACACCTTC. J is TRBJ1-2 and V is TRBV6-1, with D unclear. This CDR3 region has 15 residues. Germline V gene data show CDR1 as MNHNS and CDR2 as SASEGT. Trimming left V 2 bases short and J 4 bases short, with 14 bases between.

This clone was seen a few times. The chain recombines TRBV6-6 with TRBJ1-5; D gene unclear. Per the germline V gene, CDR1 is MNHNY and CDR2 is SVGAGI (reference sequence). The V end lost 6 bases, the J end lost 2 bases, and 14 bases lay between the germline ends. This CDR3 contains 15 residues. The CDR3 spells CASRFSAFGNQPQHF. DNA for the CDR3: TGTGCCAGCAGGTTTTCAGCCTTCGGCAATCAGCCCCAGCATTTT.

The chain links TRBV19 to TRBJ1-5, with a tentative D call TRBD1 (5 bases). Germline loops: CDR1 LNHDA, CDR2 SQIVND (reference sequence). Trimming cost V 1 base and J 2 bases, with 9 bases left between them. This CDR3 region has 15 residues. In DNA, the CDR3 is TGTGCCAGTAGTATAGGATGGGGGGGCAATCAGCCCCAGCATTTT. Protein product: CASSIGWGGNQPQHF.

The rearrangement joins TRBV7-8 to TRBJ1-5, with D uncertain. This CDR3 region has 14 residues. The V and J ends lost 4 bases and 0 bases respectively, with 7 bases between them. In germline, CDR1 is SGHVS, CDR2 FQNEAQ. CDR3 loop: CASSSPGSNQPQHF. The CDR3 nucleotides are TGTGCCAGCAGCTCCCCGGGTAGCAATCAGCCCCAGCATTTT.

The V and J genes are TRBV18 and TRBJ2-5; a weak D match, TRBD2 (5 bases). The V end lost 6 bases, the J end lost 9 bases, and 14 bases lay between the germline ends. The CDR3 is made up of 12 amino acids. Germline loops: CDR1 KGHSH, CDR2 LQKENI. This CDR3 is CASSPGPEAQYF. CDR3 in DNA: TGTGCCAGCTCCCCTGGACCGGAGGCCCAGTACTTC.

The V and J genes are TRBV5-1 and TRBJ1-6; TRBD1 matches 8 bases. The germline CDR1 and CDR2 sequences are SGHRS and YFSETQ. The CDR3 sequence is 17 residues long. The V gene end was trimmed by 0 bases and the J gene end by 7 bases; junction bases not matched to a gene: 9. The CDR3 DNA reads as TGCGCCAGCAGCTTGGACCAGACAGGGGCTACGAATTCACCCCTCCACTTT. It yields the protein CASSLDQTGATNSPLHF.

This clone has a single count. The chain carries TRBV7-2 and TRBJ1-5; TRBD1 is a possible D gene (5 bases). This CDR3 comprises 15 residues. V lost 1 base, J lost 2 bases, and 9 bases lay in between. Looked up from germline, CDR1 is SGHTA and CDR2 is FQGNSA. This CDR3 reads CASSLGGAGNQPQHF. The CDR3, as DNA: TGTGCCAGCAGCTTAGGGGGCGCCGGCAATCAGCCCCAGCATTTT. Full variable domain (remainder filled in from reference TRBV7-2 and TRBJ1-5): GAGVSQSPSNKVTEKGKDVELRCDPISGHTALYWYRQSLGQGLEFLIYFQGNSAPDKSGLPSDRFSAERTGGSVSTLTIQRTQQEDSAVYLCASSLGGAGNQPQHFGDGTRLSIL.

The DNA for the CDR3 is TGTGCCAGCAGTGGTGGGACAGGGTGGGATGAGCAGTTCTTC. It is translated as CASSGGTGWDEQFF. This chain links TRBV28 with TRBJ2-1, with TRBD1 matching over 9 bases. CDR3 length: 14 residues. Germline assignment: CDR1 MDHEN and CDR2 SYDVKM. Trimming cost V 5 bases and J 8 bases; bases outside gene matches: 7.

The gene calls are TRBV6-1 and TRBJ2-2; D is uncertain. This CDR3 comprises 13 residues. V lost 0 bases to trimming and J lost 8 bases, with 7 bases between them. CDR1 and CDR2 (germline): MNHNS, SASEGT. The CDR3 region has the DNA TGTGCCAGCAGTGAAGCGTGGGCGGGGGAGCTGTTTTTT. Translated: CASSEAWAGELFF.

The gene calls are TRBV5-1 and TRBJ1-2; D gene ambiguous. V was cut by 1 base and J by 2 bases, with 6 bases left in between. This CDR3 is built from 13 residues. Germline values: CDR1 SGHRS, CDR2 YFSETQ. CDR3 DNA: TGCGCCAGCAGCTTGAACGGCAACTATGGCTACACCTTC. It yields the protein CASSLNGNYGYTF.

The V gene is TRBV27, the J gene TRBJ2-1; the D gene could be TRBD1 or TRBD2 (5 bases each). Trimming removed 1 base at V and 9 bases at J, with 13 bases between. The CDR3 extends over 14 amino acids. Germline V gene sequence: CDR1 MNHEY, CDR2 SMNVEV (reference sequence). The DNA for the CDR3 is TGTGCCAGCAGTTTATACCCAGGGACGGGTGAGCAGTTCTTC. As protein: CASSLYPGTGEQFF.

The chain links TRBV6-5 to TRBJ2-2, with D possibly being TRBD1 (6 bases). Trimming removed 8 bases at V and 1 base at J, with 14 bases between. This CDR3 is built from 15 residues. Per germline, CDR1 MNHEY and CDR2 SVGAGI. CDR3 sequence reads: CASGGPGQNTGELFF. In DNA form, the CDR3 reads TGTGCCAGCGGGGGCCCGGGACAGAACACCGGGGAGCTGTTTTTT.

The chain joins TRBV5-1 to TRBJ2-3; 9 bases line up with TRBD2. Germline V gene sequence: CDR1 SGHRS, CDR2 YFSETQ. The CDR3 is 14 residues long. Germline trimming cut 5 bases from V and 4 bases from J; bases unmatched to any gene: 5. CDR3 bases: TGCGCCAGCAGGAGACGACTAGCGGCAGATACGCAGTATTTT. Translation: CASRRRLAADTQYF.

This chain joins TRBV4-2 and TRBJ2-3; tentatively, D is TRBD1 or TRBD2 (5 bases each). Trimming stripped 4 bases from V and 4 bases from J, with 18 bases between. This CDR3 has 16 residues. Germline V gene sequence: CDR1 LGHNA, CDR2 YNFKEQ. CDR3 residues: CASSPTVKGSADTQYF. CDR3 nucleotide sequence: TGTGCCAGCAGCCCTACCGTGAAGGGGAGCGCAGATACGCAGTATTTT.

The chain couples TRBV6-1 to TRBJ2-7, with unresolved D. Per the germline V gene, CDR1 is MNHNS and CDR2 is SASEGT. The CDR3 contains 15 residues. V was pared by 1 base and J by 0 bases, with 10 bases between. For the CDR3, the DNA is TGTGCCAGCAGTGAAGGCGCAGCAAGCTCCTACGAGCAGTACTTC. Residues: CASSEGAASSYEQYF.

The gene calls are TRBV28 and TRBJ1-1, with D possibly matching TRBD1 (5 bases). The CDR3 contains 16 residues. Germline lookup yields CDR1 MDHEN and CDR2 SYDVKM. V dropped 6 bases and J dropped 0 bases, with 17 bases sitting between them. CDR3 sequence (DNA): TGTGCCAGCAGCCCCTTCCAGGGAGGTATGAACACTGAAGCTTTCTTT. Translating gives CASSPFQGGMNTEAFF.

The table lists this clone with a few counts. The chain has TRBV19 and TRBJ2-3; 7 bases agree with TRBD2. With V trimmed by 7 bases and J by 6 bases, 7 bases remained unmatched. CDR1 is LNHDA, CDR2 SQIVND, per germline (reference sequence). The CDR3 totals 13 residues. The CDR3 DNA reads TGTGCCAGTAAATCGGCGGGAGCGGATACGCAGTATTTT. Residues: CASKSAGADTQYF.

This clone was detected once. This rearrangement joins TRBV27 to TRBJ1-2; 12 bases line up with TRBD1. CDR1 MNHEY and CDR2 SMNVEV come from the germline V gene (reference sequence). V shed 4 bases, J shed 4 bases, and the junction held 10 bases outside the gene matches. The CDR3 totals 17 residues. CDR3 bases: TGTGCCAGCAGTTCTTACTCCGGGACAGGGGGCGTCTATGGCTACACCTTC. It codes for CASSSYSGTGGVYGYTF.

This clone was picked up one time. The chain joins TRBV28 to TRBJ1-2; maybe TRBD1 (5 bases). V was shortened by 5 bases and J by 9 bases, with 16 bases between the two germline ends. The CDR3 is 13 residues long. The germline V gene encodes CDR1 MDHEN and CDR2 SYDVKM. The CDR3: CASSISRGASYTF. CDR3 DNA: TGTGCCAGCAGTATCAGCCGAGGGGCTAGCTACACCTTC.